This TCR beta chain was captured in a study of T cells after yellow fever vaccination. The study's findings and limits: FACS-sorted repertoires might harbor abundant contaminating clonotypes from the bulk population.

After removal of 3 bases from V and 5 bases from J, the junction contained 3 bases not matched to a gene. CDR1 and CDR2 from the germline V gene are DFQATT and SNEGSKA (reference sequence). The CDR3 totals 13 residues. One entry per CDR3 protein results from TCRdb running MiXCR on the 5' RACE reads. The profile shows about 330,000 distinct CDR3 sequences, about 4% of them singletons. The sample holds many counts of this clonotype. No antigen is known for it. The material was PBMCs, obtained 5 days after the yellow fever booster vaccination. The chain is built from TRBV20-1 and TRBJ2-5; 10 nucleotides line up with TRBD1. This TCR derives from a man between 18 and 35 years old who received the YFV17D yellow fever vaccine. CDR3 DNA sequence: TGCAGTGCTAGGAGGACAGGGGGGGAGACCCAGTACTTC. The encoded protein is CSARRTGGETQYF.